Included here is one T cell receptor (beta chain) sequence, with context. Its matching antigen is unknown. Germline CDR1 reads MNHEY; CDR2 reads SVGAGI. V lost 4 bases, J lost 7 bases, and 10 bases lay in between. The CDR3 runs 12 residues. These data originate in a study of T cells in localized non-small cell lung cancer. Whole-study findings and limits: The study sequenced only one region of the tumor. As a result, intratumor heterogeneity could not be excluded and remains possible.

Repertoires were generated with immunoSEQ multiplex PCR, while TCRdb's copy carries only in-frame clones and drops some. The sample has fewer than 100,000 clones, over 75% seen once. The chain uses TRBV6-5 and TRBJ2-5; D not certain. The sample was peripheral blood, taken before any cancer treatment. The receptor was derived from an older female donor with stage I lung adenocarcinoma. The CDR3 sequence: CASSSLSGTQYF. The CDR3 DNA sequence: TGTGCCAGCAGTTCACTAAGTGGGACCCAGTACTTC.